What follows are 15 T cell receptor beta chains derived from one specimen sequenced in a study of T cells in localized non-small cell lung cancer. Measured with immunoSEQ multiplex PCR; TCRdb has only the in-frame clones, and not every one. The sample has over 30,000 clones, about four fifths seen once; the top ten hold 36%. The sample here was peripheral blood, taken before any cancer treatment. The receptors originated from a male donor aged 60 or older with stage II squamous cell lung carcinoma.

The genes are TRBV11-2 and TRBJ2-1; D gene ambiguous. The germline CDR1 and CDR2 sequences are SGHAT and FQNNGV. The CDR3 has 16 residues. Trimming removed 3 bases from V and 4 bases from J, with 16 bases in between. For the CDR3, the DNA is TGTGCCAGCAGCTTCCTAGTAGTTGGGGATTACAATGAGCAGTTCTTC. Encoded protein: CASSFLVVGDYNEQFF. Complete variable domain (other parts from reference TRBV11-2 and TRBJ2-1): EAGVAQSPRYKIIEKRQSVAFWCNPISGHATLYWYQQILGQGPKLLIQFQNNGVVDDSQLPKDRFSAERLKGVDSTLKIQPAKLEDSAVYLCASSFLVVGDYNEQFFGPGTRLTVL.

The chain is built from TRBV5-1 and TRBJ1-5, with 8 bases aligning to TRBD1. Germline loops: CDR1 SGHRS, CDR2 YFSETQ. After removal of 4 bases from V and 2 bases from J, the junction contained 8 bases not matched to a gene. The CDR3 is 16 amino acids. CDR3 coding DNA: TGCGCCAGCAGCACTCAGCCAGGGGGCGGCAATCAGCCCCAGCATTTT. It yields the protein CASSTQPGGGNQPQHF.

The chain uses TRBV7-9 and TRBJ2-7, with 7 bases that match TRBD2. With 5 bases clipped from V and 6 bases from J, the junction kept 13 bases outside the gene matches. The CDR3 extends over 15 amino acids. Germline V CDR1 and CDR2: SEHNR, FQNEAQ (reference sequence). CDR3 amino acids: CASSRSSSGNAEQYF. For the CDR3, the DNA is TGTGCCAGCAGCAGAAGCTCCAGCGGGAACGCCGAGCAGTACTTC.

This clone appeared once. The chain joins TRBV6-1 to TRBJ1-2; D ambiguous. The CDR3 length is 13 residues. Between the trimmed V and J ends, which lost 7 bases and 4 bases, there was a span of 13 bases. Germline V gene sequence: CDR1 MNHNS, CDR2 SASEGT. In nucleotides, the CDR3 is TGTGCCAGCACCACACCCCGCATCTATGGCTACACCTTC. This translates into CASTTPRIYGYTF.

The chain carries TRBV5-6 and TRBJ1-6; D may be TRBD1 (5 bases). V was pared by 8 bases and J by 0 bases, with 12 bases between. The CDR3 is made up of 15 amino acids. CDR1 and CDR2 from the germline V gene are SGHDT and YYEEEE. The CDR3 DNA is TGTGCCAGGGGAGGACATTGCTCCTATAATTCACCCCTCCACTTT. Protein sequence: CARGGHCSYNSPLHF.

J is TRBJ2-7 and V is TRBV6-1; TRBD1 agrees at 7 bases. The CDR3 is made up of 15 amino acids. V lost 4 bases to trimming and J lost 2 bases; unmatched junction nucleotides: 8. Germline V lookup: CDR1 MNHNS, CDR2 SASEGT. The CDR3 region is CASSVLQGTAYEQYF. For the CDR3, the DNA is TGTGCCAGCAGTGTCTTACAGGGGACGGCCTACGAGCAGTACTTC.

The chain is built from TRBV2 and TRBJ2-5; D not certain. The germline CDR1 and CDR2 sequences are SNHLY and FYNNEI. With 8 bases removed from V and 1 base from J, the gap between germline ends came to 11 bases. This CDR3 has 13 residues. In DNA, the CDR3 is TGTGCCAGCGACGACGGATTCCAAGAGACCCAGTACTTC. It codes for CASDDGFQETQYF.

The chain carries TRBV7-9 and TRBJ2-7, with a possible D match to TRBD1 (7 bases). The V and J ends lost 5 bases and 0 bases respectively, with 14 bases between them. There are 15 residues in the CDR3. CDR1 and CDR2 from the germline V gene are SEHNR and FQNEAQ (reference sequence). The CDR3 sequence is CASSDREDPSYEQYF. The CDR3 DNA sequence: TGTGCCAGCAGCGACAGGGAGGACCCCTCCTACGAGCAGTACTTC. Full variable domain (rest looked up from reference TRBV7-9 and TRBJ2-7): DTGVSQNPRHKITKRGQNVTFRCDPISEHNRLYWYRQTLGQGPEFLTYFQNEAQLEKSRLLSDRFSAERPKGSFSTLEIQRTEQGDSAMYLCASSDREDPSYEQYFGPGTRLTVT.

The CDR3 DNA sequence: TGTGCCAGCATCCCTGGGTGGGGGGCTGGCACTGAAGCTTTCTTT. Protein product: CASIPGWGAGTEAFF. The chain uses TRBV5-6 and TRBJ1-1; D may be TRBD1 (6 bases). Looked up from germline, CDR1 is SGHDT and CDR2 is YYEEEE. This CDR3 has 15 amino acids. Trimming removed 6 bases at V and 4 bases at J, with 19 bases between. Complete variable domain (other parts from reference TRBV5-6 and TRBJ1-1): DAGVTQSPTHLIKTRGQQVTLRCSPKSGHDTVSWYQQALGQGPQFIFQYYEEEERQRGNFPDRFSGHQFPNYSSELNVNALLLGDSALYLCASIPGWGAGTEAFFGQGTRLTVV.

V usage is TRBV28 and J usage is TRBJ2-1, with 10 bases that match TRBD1. Looked up from germline, CDR1 is MDHEN and CDR2 is SYDVKM. The J segment lost 5 bases and the V segment lost 8 bases, leaving 9 bases of the junction unmatched. CDR3 size: 15 residues. Here the CDR3 reads CASPTGTGENNEQFF. The CDR3 nucleotides read TGTGCCAGCCCCACCGGGACAGGGGAGAACAATGAGCAGTTCTTC.

The V gene is TRBV10-3, the J gene TRBJ1-3; TRBD1 aligns across 7 bases. The CDR3 sequence is 14 residues long. Trimming cost V 10 bases and J 0 bases; bases outside gene matches: 6. In germline, CDR1 is ENHRY, CDR2 SYGVKD. The CDR3 bases are TGTGCCACAACAGGGGTCAGCTCTGGAAACACCATATATTTT. Amino acids: CATTGVSSGNTIYF.

This rearrangement joins TRBV7-6 to TRBJ2-7, with D unclear. This CDR3 comprises 13 residues. Trimming removed 1 base at V and 3 bases at J, with 7 bases between. Germline CDR1 SGHVS, CDR2 FNYEAQ. As DNA, the CDR3 is TGTGCCAGCAGCTTAGAACGGTACTACGAGCAGTACTTC. Translating it yields CASSLERYYEQYF.

The chain is built from TRBV27 and TRBJ2-6; 11 positions match TRBD2. The CDR3 has 18 amino acids. Germline loops: CDR1 MNHEY, CDR2 SMNVEV (reference sequence). J gave up 0 bases and V 2 bases, and 3 bases lay outside the gene matches. The CDR3 nucleotides read TGTGCCAGCAGTTTAGTCCTAGCGGGAGGCTCTGGGGCCAACGTCCTGACTTTC. The encoded protein is CASSLVLAGGSGANVLTF.

This clone was picked up one time. Since the CDR3 does not end with the conserved phenylalanine or tryptophan, this likely comes from a read error. The rearrangement joins TRBV5-1 to TRBJ1-1; 8 bases line up with TRBD1. The CDR3 has 21 amino acids. V gave up 3 bases and J gave up 0 bases; unmatched junction bases: 22. CDR1 SGHRS and CDR2 YFSETQ come from the germline V gene. CDR3 in amino acids: CASSWGWTGKIVVGMNTEAFL. The CDR3 DNA reads as TGCGCCAGCAGCTGGGGATGGACAGGGAAGATTGTGGTGGGGATGAACACTGAAGCTTTCCTT.

The genes are TRBV5-4 and TRBJ2-5; D is undetermined. This CDR3 comprises 14 residues. Trimming cost V 0 bases and J 5 bases, with 11 bases left between them. Germline CDR1 SGHNT, CDR2 YYREEE (reference sequence). In DNA, the CDR3 is TGTGCCAGCAGCTTGGGGGTTCCACGGGAGACCCAGTACTTC. Translated, it gives CASSLGVPRETQYF.